The 22 T cell receptor beta chains below all came from one sample that was sequenced in a study of OX40 agonist ivuxolimab in advanced cancers. Clones were read by immunoSEQ multiplex PCR, and TCRdb kept only the in-frame ones, dropping some. In the table there are about 90,000 clones, 75% to 90% of which are singletons. Sequences were derived from CD4+ or CD8+ T cells sorted from blood, sampled in a trial of the OX40 agonist ivuxolimab. These receptors all come from an adult with an advanced solid tumor such as melanoma, head and neck, liver or kidney cancer.

The chain uses TRBV28 and TRBJ1-2; D call uncertain. The germline CDR1 and CDR2 sequences are MDHEN and SYDVKM. V lost 3 bases and J lost 6, with 8 bases in between. This CDR3 is built from 12 residues. The CDR3 protein is CASSFGSHGYTF. The CDR3 DNA sequence: TGTGCCAGCAGTTTTGGTAGCCATGGCTACACCTTC.

The chain's CDR3 is CASSQGPIITDTQYF. Here the CDR3 DNA reads TGTGCCAGCAGCCAAGGCCCTATTATCACAGATACGCAGTATTTT. The chain links TRBV14 to TRBJ2-3; D not certain. The V gene's germline CDR1 is SGHDN and CDR2 FVKESK. Trimming cost V 1 base and J 2 bases, with 10 bases left between them. This CDR3 has 15 amino acids.

This clone was seen a single time. The V and J genes are TRBV19 and TRBJ1-5; possible D gene TRBD1, 5 bases. The CDR3 spans 18 residues. With 3 bases removed from V and 1 base from J, the gap between germline ends came to 19 bases. The V gene's germline CDR1 is LNHDA and CDR2 SQIVND (reference sequence). DNA of the CDR3: TGTGCCAGTAGTATGAGTGGGGCCTCCCTTGACAGCAATCAGCCCCAGCATTTT. Protein product: CASSMSGASLDSNQPQHF.

The chain joins TRBV7-3 to TRBJ1-1; the D is unclear. This CDR3 has 14 amino acids. Germline loops: CDR1 SGHTA, CDR2 FQGTGA. V was shortened by 4 bases and J by 0 bases, with 9 bases between the two germline ends. For the CDR3, the DNA is TGTGCCAGCAGCTCCTCGGCCATGAACACTGAAGCTTTCTTT. Translated: CASSSSAMNTEAFF.

The rearrangement links TRBV7-9 to TRBJ2-1; no clear D gene. Trimming stripped 1 base from V and 0 bases from J, with 7 bases between. Germline V CDR1 and CDR2: SEHNR, FQNEAQ (reference sequence). The CDR3 is 15 amino acids. Written as DNA, the CDR3 is TGTGCCAGCAGCTTAGACAGAAGCTCCTACAATGAGCAGTTCTTC. Translated: CASSLDRSSYNEQFF. Together with reference TRBV7-9 and TRBJ2-1, the CDR3 gives the full variable domain: DTGVSQNPRHKITKRGQNVTFRCDPISEHNRLYWYRQTLGQGPEFLTYFQNEAQLEKSRLLSDRFSAERPKGSFSTLEIQRTEQGDSAMYLCASSLDRSSYNEQFFGPGTRLTVL.

The gene calls are TRBV5-1 and TRBJ2-7; a possible D gene is TRBD1 (6 bases). Germline V lookup: CDR1 SGHRS, CDR2 YFSETQ. V gave up 0 bases and J gave up 2 bases, with 12 bases separating them. The CDR3 is made up of 15 amino acids. CDR3 in DNA: TGCGCCAGCAGCTTGGGGCAGGGGATCCCCTACGAGCAGTACTTC. This sequence encodes CASSLGQGIPYEQYF.

The chain combines TRBV6-1 with TRBJ2-2; D might be TRBD2 (6 bases). There are 15 residues in the CDR3. V lost 6 bases to trimming and J lost 9 bases, with 20 bases between them. Germline values: CDR1 MNHNS, CDR2 SASEGT. In DNA, the CDR3 is TGTGCCAGCAGACCTCAGGGAGGCCGAGGGAGGGAGCTGTTTTTT. This encodes CASRPQGGRGRELFF.

The chain couples TRBV7-8 to TRBJ1-2, with 12 bases identical to TRBD1. With 5 bases clipped from V and 7 bases from J, the junction kept 8 bases outside the gene matches. The CDR3 covers 15 residues. Per the germline V gene, CDR1 is SGHVS and CDR2 is FQNEAQ. The DNA of the CDR3 is TGTGCCAGCAGCACCTCCGGGACAGGGGGCTTTGGCTACACCTTC. This codes for CASSTSGTGGFGYTF.

The chain combines TRBV19 with TRBJ2-1; possibly TRBD2 for D (5 bases). The germline gives CDR1 LNHDA, CDR2 SQIVND (reference sequence). Trimming cost V 3 bases and J 9 bases, with 15 bases left between them. This CDR3 region has 14 residues. The CDR3 nucleotides read TGTGCCAGTAGTATTCGACCCACGGCGGGTGAGCAGTTCTTC. The encoded protein is CASSIRPTAGEQFF.

The J gene is TRBJ2-7, the V gene TRBV6-6; D remains ambiguous. There are 15 residues in the CDR3. The V gene's germline CDR1 is MNHNY and CDR2 SVGAGI (reference sequence). V lost 0 bases and J lost 3, with 12 bases in between. CDR3 nucleotide sequence: TGTGCCAGCAGTTACTCGGCGCTAACCGTCTACGAGCAGTACTTC. Its translation is CASSYSALTVYEQYF.

The chain recombines TRBV7-9 with TRBJ2-6; no reliable D call. The CDR3 runs 15 residues. The germline gives CDR1 SEHNR, CDR2 FQNEAQ (reference sequence). V dropped 11 bases and J dropped 2 bases, with 16 bases sitting between them. This chain's CDR3 is CASEEGSPGANVLTF. CDR3 coding DNA: TGTGCCTCCGAGGAAGGCTCACCTGGGGCCAACGTCCTGACTTTC.

The chain carries TRBV6-6 and TRBJ2-5; 12 nucleotides line up with TRBD1. The CDR3 length is 16 residues. Per germline, CDR1 MNHNY and CDR2 SVGAGI (reference sequence). Trimming took 3 bases from V and 5 from J; bases not matched to a gene: 7. CDR3 loop: CASSYLGTGGRETQYF. CDR3 in DNA: TGTGCCAGCAGTTATCTGGGGACAGGGGGCCGGGAGACCCAGTACTTC.

This chain connects TRBV7-2 to TRBJ1-2; D not resolved. Trimming removed 7 bases at V and 5 bases at J, with 14 bases between. Germline CDR1 SGHTA, CDR2 FQGNSA. The CDR3 contains 13 residues. This chain's CDR3 is CASTLAEIYGYTF. The CDR3, as DNA: TGTGCCAGCACCCTGGCAGAGATATATGGCTACACCTTC.

This CDR3 reads CASRHTRGGSDTQYF. CDR3 DNA: TGCGCCAGCCGACATACCCGCGGAGGGTCAGATACGCAGTATTTT. The rearrangement uses TRBV5-1 and TRBJ2-3, with TRBD2 as a possible D gene (6 bases). The CDR3 is 15 amino acids. V was clipped by 7 bases and J by 4 bases, with 19 bases between them. CDR1 is SGHRS and CDR2 is YFSETQ in the germline V gene.

This chain links TRBV7-3 with TRBJ2-3, with D uncertain. V lost 5 bases and J 4 bases, leaving 25 bases between the germline ends. This CDR3 is built from 18 residues. Germline V gene lookup returns CDR1 SGHTA and CDR2 FQGTGA. CDR3 sequence: CASSPLPLGKSFSDTQYF. CDR3 coding DNA: TGTGCCAGCAGCCCACTCCCGTTGGGGAAGTCCTTCTCAGATACGCAGTATTTT.

This chain joins TRBV11-3 and TRBJ2-5, with D maybe TRBD2 (5 bases). The J call may be incorrect, as the DNA end agrees better with TRBJ2-7. Germline V gives CDR1 SGHNT, CDR2 YENEEA. CDR3 length: 16 amino acids. CDR3 sequence: CASSLGVGSGSYEQYF. CDR3 coding DNA: TGTGCCAGCAGCTTAGGAGTAGGCAGCGGCTCCTACGAGCAGTACTTC.

The V gene is TRBV10-3, the J gene TRBJ1-1; D not certain. Germline V lookup: CDR1 ENHRY, CDR2 SYGVKD. CDR3 length equals 13 residues. The ends were cut back, 6 bases at V and 3 bases at J, with 11 bases in the middle. CDR3 DNA sequence: TGTGCCATCAGACTGATGGAGGACACTGAAGCTTTCTTT. This encodes CAIRLMEDTEAFF.

V gene TRBV27 combines with J gene TRBJ2-1; D not certain. Germline values: CDR1 MNHEY, CDR2 SMNVEV (reference sequence). Trimming cost V 4 bases and J 0 bases, with 10 bases left between them. The CDR3 sequence is 15 residues long. DNA of the CDR3: TGTGCCAGCAGTTCCTTGACGAGCTCCTACAATGAGCAGTTCTTC. Encoded protein: CASSSLTSSYNEQFF.

Points on this clone: This same CDR3 is encoded by further DNA sequences in the sample. The chain couples TRBV27 to TRBJ2-7; TRBD1 matches at 10 bases. With 4 bases clipped from V and 3 bases from J, the junction kept 3 bases outside the gene matches. CDR1 MNHEY and CDR2 SMNVEV come from the germline V gene (reference sequence). The CDR3 contains 14 residues. The CDR3 DNA reads as TGTGCCAGCAGTTATCGGACAGGGGGCTACGAGCAGTACTTC. Protein: CASSYRTGGYEQYF.

The DNA of the CDR3 is TGTGCCAGCAGCCAATTAGGGACAGGGGGCCATGAGCAGTTCTTC. It yields the protein CASSQLGTGGHEQFF. V gene TRBV7-6 combines with J gene TRBJ2-1, with 12 bases matching TRBD1. The V and J ends lost 5 bases and 8 bases, in that order; junction bases with no gene match: 7. This CDR3 spans 15 amino acids. Germline V gene lookup returns CDR1 SGHVS and CDR2 FNYEAQ.

The genes are TRBV5-1 and TRBJ2-7; TRBD1 aligns across 9 bases. This CDR3 contains 15 residues. The V segment lost 4 bases and the J segment 5 bases; nucleotides outside the gene matches: 10. Germline V CDR1 and CDR2: SGHRS, YFSETQ. Here the CDR3 DNA reads TGCGCCAGCAGCCAATCGACAGGGGGTCGCCACGAGCAGTACTTC. Amino acids: CASSQSTGGRHEQYF.

The chain combines TRBV29-1 with TRBJ2-7, with D perhaps matching TRBD1 (5 bases). Germline values: CDR1 SQVTM, CDR2 ANQGSEA. Trimming pared 5 bases from V and 6 bases from J, leaving 11 bases between. The CDR3 contains 11 residues. CDR3 in amino acids: CSVTQGSEQYF. DNA for the CDR3: TGCAGCGTTACTCAGGGTAGCGAGCAGTACTTC.